These T cell receptor beta chains were read from a single sample in a study of T-cell memory formation after mild COVID-19. TCRdb redid the calling of the 5' RACE reads with MiXCR, one entry per CDR3 protein. The repertoire holds around 180,000 distinct CDR3 sequences, with roughly 17% as singletons. The sample consisted of PBMCs or a T cell subset sorted from them (not recorded which). These receptors all come from an adult woman who had mild COVID-19 (a few samples of this study predate the infection). Cell type and time point are not known. The CDR3 runs from the conserved cysteine through the conserved F or W. Fields, in order: clone size, J gene, V gene, D gene, CDR3 DNA, CDR3 protein. The D gene is left open where the match is weak. Size is omitted from some rows. Given values are once, few, many or a class for expanded clones.

>few|TRBJ2-2|TRBV5-1|.
TGCGCCAGCAGCTTGGGAGACGGGTTTTACACCGGGGAGCTGTTTTTT
CASSLGDGFYTGELFF
>few|TRBJ2-5|TRBV24-1|.
TGTGCCACCAGTGAGACCACCGGGGAGACCCAGTACTTC
CATSETTGETQYF
>.|TRBJ2-7|TRBV7-8|.
TGTGCCAGCAGCTCGGACTCGCTAACCTACGAGCAGTACTTC
CASSSDSLTYEQYF
>.|TRBJ1-5|TRBV12-3/TRBV12-4|TRBD1
TGTGCCAGCAGCCTCGGACAGGCCAGTCAGCCCCAGCATTTT
CASSLGQASQPQHF
>.|TRBJ1-5|TRBV7-9|.
TGTGCCAGCAGCCCCTCCTACAGCTATAGCAATCAGCCCCAGCATTTT
CASSPSYSYSNQPQHF
>.|TRBJ2-7|TRBV7-8|TRBD2
TGTGCCAGCAGCGAAAGACTAGCGGTACAATTATTGGAGCAGTACTTC
CASSERLAVQLLEQYF
>.|TRBJ2-7|TRBV18|TRBD2
TGTGCCAGCTCACCACCGGCGGGAGACCGCTACGAGCAGTACTTC
CASSPPAGDRYEQYF
>.|TRBJ1-2|TRBV15|.
TGTGCCACCAGCAGAGACAGGTTGGGCTACACCTTC
CATSRDRLGYTF
>.|TRBJ2-6|TRBV5-1|.
TGCGCCAGCAGCTTGCGGGGGCCCGGAGGGAACGTCCTGACTTTC
CASSLRGPGGNVLTF
>few|TRBJ2-1|TRBV29-1|.
TGCAGCGCGGAGGCCCAAGGGTTCGGGCAGTTCTTC
CSAEAQGFGQFF
>.|TRBJ2-7|TRBV12-3/TRBV12-4|TRBD2
TGTGCCAGCAGCTTACTAGCGGGCGGGCACGAGCAGTACTTC
CASSLLAGGHEQYF
>.|TRBJ2-7|TRBV27|.
TGTGCCAGCAGAGAGACAGGACTAGCCTACGAGCAGTACTTC
CASRETGLAYEQYF
>.|TRBJ2-5|TRBV20-1|.
TGCAGTGCTAGAGATGGGTCTGGAGGGGGAGAGACCCAGTACTTC
CSARDGSGGGETQYF
>.|TRBJ2-7|TRBV6-6|.
TGTGCCAGCAGTTACGCTCAGCCACACGAGCAGTACTTC
CASSYAQPHEQYF
>.|TRBJ1-2|TRBV3-1|.
TGTGCCAGCAGCCAACGAGGGGTTGGATATGGCTACACCTTC
CASSQRGVGYGYTF
>.|TRBJ2-7|TRBV12-3/TRBV12-4|.
TGTGCCAGCAGTTTTTTCCGGCGGGGCTACGAGCAGTACTTC
CASSFFRRGYEQYF
>few|TRBJ2-7|TRBV5-1|TRBD1
TGCGCCAGCAGCTTGGGGGACAGGGCTTACGAGCAGTACTTC
CASSLGDRAYEQYF
>.|TRBJ1-1|TRBV5-1|.
TGCGCCAGCAGCCCCCCCGGTCCTTCAGCTTTCTTT
CASSPPGPSAFF
>.|TRBJ2-3|TRBV5-1|.
TGCGCCAGCAGCTTTACCGGACGAAGCACAGATACGCAGTATTTT
CASSFTGRSTDTQYF
>few|TRBJ2-1|TRBV4-3|.
TGCGCCAGCAGCCCCCGTCCGCCCAGCTCCTACAATGAGCAGTTCTTC
CASSPRPPSSYNEQFF
>.|TRBJ2-3|TRBV24-1|.
TGTGCCACCAGTGATCCCCCGGATACGCAGTATTTT
CATSDPPDTQYF
>.|TRBJ2-2|TRBV4-3|.
TGCGCCAGCAGCTTTGCGGTCGGGGAGCTGTTTTTT
CASSFAVGELFF
>few|TRBJ2-7|TRBV12-3/TRBV12-4|.
TGTGCCAGCAGTTCCAGGGTAGGAGAGCAGTACTTC
CASSSRVGEQYF
>few|TRBJ1-5|TRBV6-1|.
TGTGCCAGCGCACAGGGTAGTCAGCCCCAGCATTTT
CASAQGSQPQHF
>.|TRBJ2-5|TRBV18|.
TGTGCCAGCTCACCGACGGACATAGTTCAAGAGACCCAGTACTTC
CASSPTDIVQETQYF
>few|TRBJ2-1|TRBV24-1|TRBD2
TGTGCCACCAGTGCCTCGGGGACTAGCGGGCTCCCAGGGAATGAGCAGTTCTTC
CATSASGTSGLPGNEQFF
>few|TRBJ2-3|TRBV6-5|.
TGTGCCAGCAGTTACTCGTCAGGAGGCACAGATACGCAGTATTTT
CASSYSSGGTDTQYF
>few|TRBJ1-2|TRBV7-2|.
TGTGCCAGCAGCCTAACAGGAGACTATGGCTACACCTTC
CASSLTGDYGYTF
>many|TRBJ2-7|TRBV27|TRBD1
TGTGCCAGCAGTTTAGGACAGGGCACCGAGCAGTACTTC
CASSLGQGTEQYF
>many|TRBJ1-2|TRBV7-9|.
TGTGCCAGCAGCTTAGCCGGGGCAGGGGCCTATGGCTACACCTTC
CASSLAGAGAYGYTF
>.|TRBJ2-4|TRBV12-3/TRBV12-4|.
TGTGCCAGCAGTTTAACGGCTTCCACCATTCAGTACTTC
CASSLTASTIQYF
>few|TRBJ2-1|TRBV27|TRBD2
TGTGCCAGCAGTCGGTCGGGTAGGGGAGGGTATGAGCAGTTCTTC
CASSRSGRGGYEQFF
>few|TRBJ2-1|TRBV29-1|.
TGCAGCGGCTGGGGGAGCTCCTACAATGAGCAGTTCTTC
CSGWGSSYNEQFF
>few|TRBJ1-1|TRBV29-1|.
TGCAGCGCCTCCTCAGGACAGTCCTTCACTGAAGCTTTCTTT
CSASSGQSFTEAFF
>.|TRBJ1-6|TRBV7-2|.
TGTGCCAGCAGTCTCCGGGACCTAAATTCACCCCTCCACTTT
CASSLRDLNSPLHF
>.|TRBJ2-1|TRBV2|TRBD2
TGTGCCAGCAGTGAAGCGGGGGGGAACAATGAGCAGTTCTTC
CASSEAGGNNEQFF
>.|TRBJ2-7|TRBV5-1|TRBD1
TGCGCCAGCAGCCCTTCCGACAGGGGCGTTAAGTACTTC
CASSPSDRGVKYF
>few|TRBJ2-3|TRBV23-1|.
TGCGCCAGCAGTCAACGGGGACATCAACTCTACCCAGATACGCAGTATTTT
CASSQRGHQLYPDTQYF
>few|TRBJ1-1|TRBV2|.
TGTGCCCAGGACCAAAGGGGGGTGAACACTGAAGCTTTCTTT
CAQDQRGVNTEAFF
>.|TRBJ1-1|TRBV12-3/TRBV12-4|.
TGTGCCAGCAGTTTATTTGAAGCAGGGGACGAAGCTTTCTTT
CASSLFEAGDEAFF
>once|TRBJ1-1|TRBV2|.
TGTGCCAGCAGTAGTAACGGGGCGGGCACTGAAGCTTTCTTT
CASSSNGAGTEAFF
>few|TRBJ2-3|TRBV14|.
TGTGCCAGCAGCCAAATCACGAGGGATACGCAGTATTTT
CASSQITRDTQYF
>.|TRBJ1-4|TRBV7-2|.
TGTGCCAGCGCCGGTGAGGGTTCTAATGAAAAACTGTTTTTT
CASAGEGSNEKLFF
>.|TRBJ1-6|TRBV5-1|.
TGCGCCAGCAGCTTGGCCGCGCGGGGTTCACCCCTCCACTTT
CASSLAARGSPLHF
>.|TRBJ2-4|TRBV9|.
TGTGCCAGCAGCGTAGATGGCAGGTTGGGTCACATTCAGTACTTC
CASSVDGRLGHIQYF
>.|TRBJ2-2|TRBV5-1|.
TGCGCCAGCAGCTTGATAGGCGTCTTCACCGGGGAGCTGTTTTTT
CASSLIGVFTGELFF
>few|TRBJ2-3|TRBV24-1|TRBD1
TGTGCCACCAGTGGTACCGGGACAGGGAGGACAGATACGCAGTATTTT
CATSGTGTGRTDTQYF
>.|TRBJ2-5|TRBV11-1|.
TGTGCCAGCAGCTTAGACTGGCAAGAGACCCAGTACTTC
CASSLDWQETQYF
>few|TRBJ2-1|TRBV18|TRBD2
TGTGCCAGCTCACCCGCGCGGGAGACCTACAATGAGCAGTTCTTC
CASSPARETYNEQFF
>few|TRBJ2-2|TRBV5-4|.
TGTGCCAGCAGCGCCGGGGGAGGGGAGCTGTTTTTT
CASSAGGGELFF
>.|TRBJ1-1|TRBV20-1|.
TGCAGTGCTAGGAATGGGGGGAACACTGAAGCTTTCTTT
CSARNGGNTEAFF
>.|TRBJ2-1|TRBV7-6|TRBD2
TGTGCCAGCAGAGACAGCGGGGGGGGTAATGAGCAGTTCTTC
CASRDSGGGNEQFF